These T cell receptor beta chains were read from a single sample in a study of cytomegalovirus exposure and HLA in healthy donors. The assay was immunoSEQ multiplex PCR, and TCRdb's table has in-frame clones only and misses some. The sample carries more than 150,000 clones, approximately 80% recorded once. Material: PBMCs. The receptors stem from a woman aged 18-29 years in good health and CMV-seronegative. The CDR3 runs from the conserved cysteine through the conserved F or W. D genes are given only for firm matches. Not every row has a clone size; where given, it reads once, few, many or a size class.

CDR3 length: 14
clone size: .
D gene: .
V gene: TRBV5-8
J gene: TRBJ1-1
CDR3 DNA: TGTGCCAGCAGCTTTGGCAGAATGAACACTGAAGCTTTCTTT
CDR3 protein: CASSFGRMNTEAFF

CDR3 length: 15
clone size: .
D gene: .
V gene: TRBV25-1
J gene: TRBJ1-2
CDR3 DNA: TGTGCCAGCAGTGATAGTGGACTCCTAAACTATGGCTACACCTTC
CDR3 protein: CASSDSGLLNYGYTF

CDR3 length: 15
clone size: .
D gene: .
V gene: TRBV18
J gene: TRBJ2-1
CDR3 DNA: TGTGCCAGCTCACCCGGGAGAGGACTATACAATGAGCAGTTCTTC
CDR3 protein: CASSPGRGLYNEQFF

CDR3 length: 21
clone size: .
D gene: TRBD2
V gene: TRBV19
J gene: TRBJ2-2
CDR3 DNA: TGTGCCAGTAGTATAACTCTCGAAACTAGCGGGGAGTTCGCGAACACCGGGGAGCTGTTTTTT
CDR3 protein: CASSITLETSGEFANTGELFF

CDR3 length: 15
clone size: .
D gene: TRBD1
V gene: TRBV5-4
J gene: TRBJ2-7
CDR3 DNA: TGTGCCAGCAGCCCAGGGGACAGGGTCCTCTACGAGCAGTACTTC
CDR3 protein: CASSPGDRVLYEQYF

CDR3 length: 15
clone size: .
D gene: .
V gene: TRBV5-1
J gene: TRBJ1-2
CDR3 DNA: TGCGCCAGCAGCTCGGGGGTCTGGGGCCCTTATGGCTACACCTTC
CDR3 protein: CASSSGVWGPYGYTF

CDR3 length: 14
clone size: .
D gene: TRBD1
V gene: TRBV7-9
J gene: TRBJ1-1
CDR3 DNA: TGTGCCAGCAGCTTAGAAAGGGGGCTAGGTGAAGCTTTCTTT
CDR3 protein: CASSLERGLGEAFF

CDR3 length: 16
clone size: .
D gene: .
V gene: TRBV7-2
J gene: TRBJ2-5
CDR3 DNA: TGTGCCAGCAGCTTTTTTAGCCCCGGTTGGGAAGAGACCCAGTACTTC
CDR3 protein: CASSFFSPGWEETQYF

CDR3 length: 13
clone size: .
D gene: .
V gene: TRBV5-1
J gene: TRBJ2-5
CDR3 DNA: TGCGCCAGCAGCCAGGGACTCGAAGAGACCCAGTACTTC
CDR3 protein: CASSQGLEETQYF

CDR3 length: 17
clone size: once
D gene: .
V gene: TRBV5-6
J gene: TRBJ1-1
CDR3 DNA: TGTGCCAGCAGCTTAAGACAGGTAGCCTTAATGAACACTGAAGCTTTCTTT
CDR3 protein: CASSLRQVALMNTEAFF

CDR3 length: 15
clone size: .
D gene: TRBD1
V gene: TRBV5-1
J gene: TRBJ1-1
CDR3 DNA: TGCGCCAGCAGTTTACAACCGGGACAGGGGGTCGGAGCTTTCTTT
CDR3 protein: CASSLQPGQGVGAFF

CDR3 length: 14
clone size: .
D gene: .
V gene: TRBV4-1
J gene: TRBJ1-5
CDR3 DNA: TGCGCCAGCAGCCAAGAGTCAGTCAATCAGCCCCAGCATTTT
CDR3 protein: CASSQESVNQPQHF

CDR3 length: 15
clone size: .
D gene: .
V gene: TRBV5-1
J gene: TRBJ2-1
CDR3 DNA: TGCGCCAGCAGCTTGGGGAGTCTCTCCTACAATGAGCAGTTCTTC
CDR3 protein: CASSLGSLSYNEQFF

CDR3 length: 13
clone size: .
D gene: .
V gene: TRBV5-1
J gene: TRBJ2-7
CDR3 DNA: TGCGCCAGCAGCTTGGATCCCGAGTACGAGCAGTACTTC
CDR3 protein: CASSLDPEYEQYF

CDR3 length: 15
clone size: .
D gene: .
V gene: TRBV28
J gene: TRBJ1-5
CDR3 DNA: TGTGCCAGCAGTTTTGAAGGGGCAAGAAATCAGCCCCAGCATTTT
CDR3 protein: CASSFEGARNQPQHF

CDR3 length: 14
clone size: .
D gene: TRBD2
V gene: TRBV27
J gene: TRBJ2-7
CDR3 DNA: TGTGCCAGCAGTTCCGGACTAGCGGGGGCCGAGCAGTACTTC
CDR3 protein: CASSSGLAGAEQYF

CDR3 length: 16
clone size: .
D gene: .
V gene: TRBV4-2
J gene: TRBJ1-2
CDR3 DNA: TGTGCCAGCAGCCAAGAAGGGCATGGAGGGAGCTATGGCTACACCTTC
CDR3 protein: CASSQEGHGGSYGYTF

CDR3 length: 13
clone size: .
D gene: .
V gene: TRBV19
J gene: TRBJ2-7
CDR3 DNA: TGTGCCAGTAGTCTCGGTCTCGAGGGCGAGCAGTACTTC
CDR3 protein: CASSLGLEGEQYF

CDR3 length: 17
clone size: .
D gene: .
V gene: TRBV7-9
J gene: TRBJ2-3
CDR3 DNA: TGTGCCAGCAGCTTAGCCGACAGGCCCGGAAGCACAGATACGCAGTATTTT
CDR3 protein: CASSLADRPGSTDTQYF

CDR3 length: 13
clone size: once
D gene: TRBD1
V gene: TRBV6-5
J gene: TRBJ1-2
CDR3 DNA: TGTGCCAGCAGGGATTCCAGGGGGCTTGGCTACACCTTC
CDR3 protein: CASRDSRGLGYTF

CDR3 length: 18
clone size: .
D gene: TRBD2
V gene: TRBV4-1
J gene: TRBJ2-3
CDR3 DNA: TGCGCCAGCAGCCAAGCGGGGGTCGGCGGGGGGGCCTTAGATACGCAGTATTTT
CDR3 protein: CASSQAGVGGGALDTQYF

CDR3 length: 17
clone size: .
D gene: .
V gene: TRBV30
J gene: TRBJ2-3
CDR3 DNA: TGTGCCTGGAGTCCTCTCTGGGGCGGCGGCGGTACAGATACGCAGTATTTT
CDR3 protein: CAWSPLWGGGGTDTQYF

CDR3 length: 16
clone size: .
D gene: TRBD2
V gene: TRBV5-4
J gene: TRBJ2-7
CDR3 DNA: TGTGCCAGCAGCCGCACCCAGCTAGCGGGGAGCTACGAGCAGTACTTC
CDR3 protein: CASSRTQLAGSYEQYF